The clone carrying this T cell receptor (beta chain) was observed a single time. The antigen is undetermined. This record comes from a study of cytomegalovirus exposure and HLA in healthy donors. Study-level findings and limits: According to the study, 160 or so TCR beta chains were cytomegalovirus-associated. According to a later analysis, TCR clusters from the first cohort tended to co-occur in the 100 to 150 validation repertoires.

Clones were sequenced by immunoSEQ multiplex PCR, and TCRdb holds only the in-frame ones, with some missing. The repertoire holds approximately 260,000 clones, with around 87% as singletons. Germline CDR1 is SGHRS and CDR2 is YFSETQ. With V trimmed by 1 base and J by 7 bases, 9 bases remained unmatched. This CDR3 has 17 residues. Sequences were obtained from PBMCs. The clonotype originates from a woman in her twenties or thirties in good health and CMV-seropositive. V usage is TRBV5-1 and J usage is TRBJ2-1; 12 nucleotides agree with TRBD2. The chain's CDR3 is CASSLRSSLAGGNEQFF. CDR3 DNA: TGCGCCAGCAGCTTGCGGTCGTCTCTAGCGGGGGGGAATGAGCAGTTCTTC.